The clone carrying this T cell receptor (beta chain) showed up many times. Its antigen is unknown. 5'RACE template switching added a universal primer site and UMIs to TCR cDNA. A single record per CDR3 protein comes from TCRdb applying MiXCR to the 5' RACE reads. The table lists under 400,000 distinct CDR3 sequences, roughly 12% of them singletons, with less than 20% in the top ten. The data belong to a study of T cells after yellow fever vaccination. Study at large: SMART-Seq v4 Ultra Low Input served to prepare low-cell-number fractions.

The CDR3 runs to 16 residues. Trimming left V 2 bases short and J 0 bases short, with 14 bases between. Germline V gene lookup returns CDR1 SGHRS and CDR2 YFSETQ. Study findings and constraints: Peaking on day 5 versus 15, the secondary response was faster but weaker.

This TCR was sampled from a man aged 18 to 35 who received the YFV17D yellow fever vaccine. The chain combines TRBV5-1 with TRBJ1-2; tentative D call: TRBD1 (6 bases). This specimen was PBMCs, taken on the day of the first yellow fever vaccination. Here the CDR3 reads CASSFDRPLANYGYTF. The CDR3 coding sequence is TGCGCCAGCAGCTTCGACAGGCCCCTTGCTAACTATGGCTACACCTTC.